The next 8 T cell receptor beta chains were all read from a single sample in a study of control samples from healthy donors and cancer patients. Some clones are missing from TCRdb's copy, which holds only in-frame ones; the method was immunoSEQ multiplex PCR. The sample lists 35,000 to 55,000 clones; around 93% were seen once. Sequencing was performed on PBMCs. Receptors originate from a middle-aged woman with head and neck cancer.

The CDR3 bases are TGCAGTGCAAGTCGTTCAAACTACGAGCAGTACTTC. Translating it yields CSASRSNYEQYF. The chain is built from TRBV20-1 and TRBJ2-7, with D unresolved. The length of the CDR3 is 12 residues. The germline V gene encodes CDR1 DFQATT and CDR2 SNEGSKA (reference sequence). The V and J ends lost 6 bases and 3 bases respectively, with 12 bases between them.

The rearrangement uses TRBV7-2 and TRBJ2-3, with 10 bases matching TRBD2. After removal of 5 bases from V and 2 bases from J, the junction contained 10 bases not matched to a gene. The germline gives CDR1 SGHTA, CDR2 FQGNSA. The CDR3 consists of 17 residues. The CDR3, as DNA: TGTGCCAGCAGCCAACAAACCGGGACTAGCGCCACAGATACGCAGTATTTT. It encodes CASSQQTGTSATDTQYF.

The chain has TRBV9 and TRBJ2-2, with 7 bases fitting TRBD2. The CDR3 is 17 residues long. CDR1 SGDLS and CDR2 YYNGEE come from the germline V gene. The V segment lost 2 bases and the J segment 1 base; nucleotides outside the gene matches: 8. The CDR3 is CASSVGGDIWNTGELFF. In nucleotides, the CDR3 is TGTGCCAGCAGCGTTGGGGGGGATATTTGGAACACCGGGGAGCTGTTTTTT.

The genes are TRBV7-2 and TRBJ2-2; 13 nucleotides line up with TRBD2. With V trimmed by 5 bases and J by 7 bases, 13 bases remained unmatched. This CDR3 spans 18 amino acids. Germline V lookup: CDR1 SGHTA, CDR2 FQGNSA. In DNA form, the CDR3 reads TGTGCCAGCAGCAGACGGGCGACTAGCGGGGGGAATCACGGGGAGCTGTTTTTT. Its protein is CASSRRATSGGNHGELFF.

CDR3 region: CAWREADRGMNTEAFF. CDR3 in DNA: TGTGCCTGGAGAGAAGCAGACAGGGGAATGAACACTGAAGCTTTCTTT. The chain links TRBV30 to TRBJ1-1; 8 bases agree with TRBD1. The CDR3 runs 16 residues. Germline CDR1 is GTSNPN and CDR2 is SVGIG (reference sequence). The junction had 9 bases not matched to a gene; V was cut back by 3 bases and J by 0 bases. Supplemented by reference TRBV30 and TRBJ1-1, the full variable domain reads SQTIHQWPATLVQPVGSPLSLECTVEGTSNPNLYWYRQAAGRGLQLLFYSVGIGQISSEVPQNLSASRPQDRQFILSSKKLLLSDSGFYLCAWREADRGMNTEAFFGQGTRLTVV.

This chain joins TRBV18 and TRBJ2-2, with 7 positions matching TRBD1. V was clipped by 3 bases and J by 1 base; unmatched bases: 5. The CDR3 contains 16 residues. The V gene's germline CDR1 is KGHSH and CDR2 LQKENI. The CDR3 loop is CASSPRQGWNTGELFF. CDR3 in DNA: TGTGCCAGCTCACCGAGACAGGGTTGGAACACCGGGGAGCTGTTTTTT.

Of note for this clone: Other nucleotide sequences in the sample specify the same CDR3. The CDR3 region is CASSLAANTEAFF. CDR3 DNA sequence: TGCGCCAGCAGCTTGGCCGCGAACACTGAAGCTTTCTTT. The chain uses TRBV5-1 and TRBJ1-1; no firm D call. The CDR3 is 13 residues long. In germline, CDR1 is SGHRS, CDR2 YFSETQ. Trimming stripped 0 bases from V and 1 base from J, with 4 bases between.

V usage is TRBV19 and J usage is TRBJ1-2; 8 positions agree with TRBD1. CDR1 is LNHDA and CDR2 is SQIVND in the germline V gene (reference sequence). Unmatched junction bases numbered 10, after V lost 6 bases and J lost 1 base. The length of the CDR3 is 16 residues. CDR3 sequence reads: CASRSHGTGINYGYTF. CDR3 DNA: TGTGCCAGTAGGAGTCATGGGACAGGAATTAACTATGGCTACACCTTC.